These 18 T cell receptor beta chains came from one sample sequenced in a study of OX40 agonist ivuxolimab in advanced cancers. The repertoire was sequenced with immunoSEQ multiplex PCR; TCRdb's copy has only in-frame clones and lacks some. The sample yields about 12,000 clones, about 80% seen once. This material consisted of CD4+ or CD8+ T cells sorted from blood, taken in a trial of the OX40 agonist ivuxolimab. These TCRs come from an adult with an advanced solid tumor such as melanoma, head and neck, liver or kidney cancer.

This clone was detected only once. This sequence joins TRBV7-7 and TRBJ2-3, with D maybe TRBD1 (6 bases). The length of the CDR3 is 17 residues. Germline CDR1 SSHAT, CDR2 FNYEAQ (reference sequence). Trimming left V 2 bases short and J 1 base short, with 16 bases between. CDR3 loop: CASSLSGERLGTDTQYF. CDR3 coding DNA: TGTGCCAGCAGCTTATCAGGGGAACGACTGGGCACAGATACGCAGTATTTT.

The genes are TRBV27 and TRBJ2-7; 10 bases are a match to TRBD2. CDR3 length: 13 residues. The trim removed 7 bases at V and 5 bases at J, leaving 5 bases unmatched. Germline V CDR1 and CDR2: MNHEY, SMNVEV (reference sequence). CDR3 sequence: CASKLAGVNEQYF. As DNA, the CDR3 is TGTGCCAGCAAGCTAGCGGGAGTAAACGAGCAGTACTTC.

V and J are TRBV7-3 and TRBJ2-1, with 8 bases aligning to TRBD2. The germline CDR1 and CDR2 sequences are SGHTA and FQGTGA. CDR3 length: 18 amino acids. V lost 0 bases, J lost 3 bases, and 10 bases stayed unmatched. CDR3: CASSLTDSGDLYYNEQFF. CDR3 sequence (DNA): TGTGCCAGCAGCTTAACGGATAGCGGGGACCTCTACTACAATGAGCAGTTCTTC.

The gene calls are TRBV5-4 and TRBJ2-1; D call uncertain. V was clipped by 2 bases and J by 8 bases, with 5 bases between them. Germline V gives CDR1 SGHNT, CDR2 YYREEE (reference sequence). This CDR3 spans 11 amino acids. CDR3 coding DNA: TGTGCCAGCAGCTTCCGGGATGAGCAGTTCTTC. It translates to CASSFRDEQFF.

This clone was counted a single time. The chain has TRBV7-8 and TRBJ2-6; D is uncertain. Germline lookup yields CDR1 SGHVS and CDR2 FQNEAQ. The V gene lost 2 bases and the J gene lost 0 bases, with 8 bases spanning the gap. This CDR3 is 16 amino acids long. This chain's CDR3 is CASSLSESSGANVLTF. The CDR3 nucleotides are TGTGCCAGCAGCTTATCGGAAAGCTCTGGGGCCAACGTCCTGACTTTC.

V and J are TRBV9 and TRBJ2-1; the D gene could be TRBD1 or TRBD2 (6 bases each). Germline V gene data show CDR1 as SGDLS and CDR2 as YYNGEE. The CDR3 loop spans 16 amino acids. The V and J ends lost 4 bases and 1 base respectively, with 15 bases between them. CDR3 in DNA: TGTGCCAGCAGCCCCACGGAGGGGGGATCCTACAATGAGCAGTTCTTC. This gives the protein CASSPTEGGSYNEQFF.

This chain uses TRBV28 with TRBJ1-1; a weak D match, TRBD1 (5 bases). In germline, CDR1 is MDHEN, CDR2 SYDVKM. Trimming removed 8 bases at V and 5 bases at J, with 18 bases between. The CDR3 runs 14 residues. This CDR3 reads CASSGGQGWTEAFF. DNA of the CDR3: TGTGCCAGCTCCGGCGGCCAGGGATGGACTGAAGCTTTCTTT. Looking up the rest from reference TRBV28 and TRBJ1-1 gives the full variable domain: DVKVTQSSRYLVKRTGEKVFLECVQDMDHENMFWYRQDPGLGLRLIYFSYDVKMKEKGDIPEGYSVSREKKERFSLILESASTNQTSMYLCASSGGQGWTEAFFGQGTRLTVV.

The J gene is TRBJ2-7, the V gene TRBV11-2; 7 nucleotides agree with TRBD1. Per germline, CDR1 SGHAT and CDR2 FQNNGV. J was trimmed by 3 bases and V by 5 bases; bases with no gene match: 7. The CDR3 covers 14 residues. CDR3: CASSPWTGFYEQYF. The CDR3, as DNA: TGTGCCAGCAGCCCGTGGACAGGTTTCTACGAGCAGTACTTC.

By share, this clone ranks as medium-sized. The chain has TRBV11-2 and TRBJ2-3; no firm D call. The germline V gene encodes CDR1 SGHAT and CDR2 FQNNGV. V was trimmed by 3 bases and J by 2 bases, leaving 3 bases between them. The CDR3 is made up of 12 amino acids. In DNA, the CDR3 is TGTGCCAGCAGCTTTTACACAGATACGCAGTATTTT. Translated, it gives CASSFYTDTQYF.

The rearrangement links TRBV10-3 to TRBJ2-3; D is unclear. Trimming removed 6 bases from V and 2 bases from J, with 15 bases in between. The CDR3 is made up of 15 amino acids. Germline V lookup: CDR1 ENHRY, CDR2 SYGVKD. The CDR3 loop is CAISDNLFFTDTQYF. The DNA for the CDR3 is TGTGCCATCAGCGATAATCTGTTTTTCACAGATACGCAGTATTTT.

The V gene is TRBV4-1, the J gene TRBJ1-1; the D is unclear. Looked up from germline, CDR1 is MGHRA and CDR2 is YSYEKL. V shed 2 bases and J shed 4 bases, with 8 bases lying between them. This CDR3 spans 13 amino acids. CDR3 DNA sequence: TGCGCCAGCAGCCAACTACTTGGCACTGAAGCTTTCTTT. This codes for CASSQLLGTEAFF.

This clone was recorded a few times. CDR3 nucleotide sequence: TGTGCCAGCAGCTTGGAAAGGGCAACAGATACGCAGTATTTT. This encodes CASSLERATDTQYF. The J gene is TRBJ2-3, the V gene TRBV5-4, with D unresolved. The germline V gene has CDR1 SGHNT and CDR2 YYREEE (reference sequence). The CDR3 loop spans 14 amino acids. V lost 0 bases and J 3 bases, leaving 8 bases between the germline ends.

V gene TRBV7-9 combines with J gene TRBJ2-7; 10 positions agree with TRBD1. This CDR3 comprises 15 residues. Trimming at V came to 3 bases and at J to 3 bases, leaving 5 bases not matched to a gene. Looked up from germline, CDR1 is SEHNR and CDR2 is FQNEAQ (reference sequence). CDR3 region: CASSFPGQGFYEQYF. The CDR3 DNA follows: TGTGCCAGCAGCTTTCCGGGACAGGGGTTCTACGAGCAGTACTTC.

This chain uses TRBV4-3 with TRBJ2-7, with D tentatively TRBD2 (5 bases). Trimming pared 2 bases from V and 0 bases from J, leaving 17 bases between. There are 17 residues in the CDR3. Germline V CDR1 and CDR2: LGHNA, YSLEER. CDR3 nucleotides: TGCGCCAGCAGCCAAACTATATGGACTCTTAGCTCCTACGAGCAGTACTTC. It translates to CASSQTIWTLSSYEQYF.

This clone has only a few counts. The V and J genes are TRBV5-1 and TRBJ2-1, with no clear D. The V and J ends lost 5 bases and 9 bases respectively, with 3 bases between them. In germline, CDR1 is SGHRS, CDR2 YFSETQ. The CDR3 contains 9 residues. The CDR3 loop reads CASRGEQFF. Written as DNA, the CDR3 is TGCGCCAGCAGGGGTGAGCAGTTCTTC.

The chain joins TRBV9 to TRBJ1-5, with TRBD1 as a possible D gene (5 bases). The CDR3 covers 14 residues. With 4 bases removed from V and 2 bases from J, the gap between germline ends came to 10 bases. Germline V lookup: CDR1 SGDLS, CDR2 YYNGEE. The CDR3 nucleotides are TGTGCCAGCAGCAAGGGGATTGGCAATCAGCCCCAGCATTTT. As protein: CASSKGIGNQPQHF.

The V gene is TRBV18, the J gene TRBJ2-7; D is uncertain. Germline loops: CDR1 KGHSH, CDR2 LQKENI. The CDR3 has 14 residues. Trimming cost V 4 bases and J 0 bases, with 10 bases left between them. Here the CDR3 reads CASSLGPSSYEQYF. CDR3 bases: TGTGCCAGCTCACTCGGTCCGAGCTCCTACGAGCAGTACTTC.

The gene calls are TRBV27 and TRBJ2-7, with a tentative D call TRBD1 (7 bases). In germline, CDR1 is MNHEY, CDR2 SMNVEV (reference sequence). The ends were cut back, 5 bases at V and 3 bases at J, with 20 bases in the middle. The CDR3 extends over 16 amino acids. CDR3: CASSPSSGGLFYEQYF. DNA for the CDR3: TGTGCCAGCAGTCCGTCGTCAGGGGGGCTTTTCTACGAGCAGTACTTC.